This T cell receptor beta chain was documented in a study of CD8 T cells in Susac syndrome. Trimming stripped 8 bases from V and 8 bases from J, with 9 bases between. The CDR3 contains 10 residues. In germline, CDR1 is SEHNR, CDR2 FQNEAQ (reference sequence). As controls, healthy donors matched for age and sex were used. Reverse transcription of roughly 0.5 to 1 ug RNA was carried out with random hexamers. Across 54 Vbeta and 13 Jbeta, TCR beta CDR3 was amplified with immunoSEQ multiplex PCR. MiXCR, applied by TCRdb to the immunoSEQ multiplex PCR reads, yields one record per CDR3 protein. This table has 90,000 to 150,000 distinct CDR3 sequences, 94% appearing once.

The chain carries TRBV7-9 and TRBJ1-1; no definite D call. The source is a human donor in good health. The sequenced material came from CD4+ T cells from PBMCs. The chain's CDR3 is CASARSEAFF. The CDR3 DNA sequence: TGTGCCAGCGCTAGGTCCGAAGCTTTCTTT.